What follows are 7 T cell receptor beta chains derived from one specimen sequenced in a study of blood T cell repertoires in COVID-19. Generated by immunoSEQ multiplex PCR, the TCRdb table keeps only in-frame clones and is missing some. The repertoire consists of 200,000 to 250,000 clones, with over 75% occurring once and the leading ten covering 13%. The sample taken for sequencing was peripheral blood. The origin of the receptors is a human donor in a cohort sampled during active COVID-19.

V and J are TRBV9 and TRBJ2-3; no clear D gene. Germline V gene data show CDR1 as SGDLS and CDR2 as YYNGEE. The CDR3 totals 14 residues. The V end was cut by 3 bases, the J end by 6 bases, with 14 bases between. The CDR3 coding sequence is TGTGCCAGCAGCGCCTCCGTCCCGCAGGATACGCAGTATTTT. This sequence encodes CASSASVPQDTQYF.

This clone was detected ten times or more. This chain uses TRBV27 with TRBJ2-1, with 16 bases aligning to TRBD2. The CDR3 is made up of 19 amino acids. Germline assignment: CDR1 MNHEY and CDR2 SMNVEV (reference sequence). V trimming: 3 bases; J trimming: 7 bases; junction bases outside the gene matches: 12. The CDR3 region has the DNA TGTGCCAGCAGTTTCCTCCCGGGACTAGCGGGAGGGCCAAGGAATGAGCAGTTCTTC. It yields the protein CASSFLPGLAGGPRNEQFF.

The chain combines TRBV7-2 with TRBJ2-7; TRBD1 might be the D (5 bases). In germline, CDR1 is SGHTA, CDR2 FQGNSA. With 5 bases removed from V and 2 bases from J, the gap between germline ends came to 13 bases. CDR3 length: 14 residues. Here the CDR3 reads CASSLSTGPYEQYF. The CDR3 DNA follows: TGTGCCAGCAGCCTGAGTACAGGCCCCTACGAGCAGTACTTC.

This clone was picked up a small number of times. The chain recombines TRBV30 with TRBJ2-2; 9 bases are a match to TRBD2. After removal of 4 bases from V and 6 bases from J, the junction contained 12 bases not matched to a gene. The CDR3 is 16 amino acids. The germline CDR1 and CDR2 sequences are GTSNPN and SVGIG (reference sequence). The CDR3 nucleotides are TGTGCCTGGACCACGCTCGTGCGGGGGGGCCCCGGGGAGCTGTTTTTT. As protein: CAWTTLVRGGPGELFF.

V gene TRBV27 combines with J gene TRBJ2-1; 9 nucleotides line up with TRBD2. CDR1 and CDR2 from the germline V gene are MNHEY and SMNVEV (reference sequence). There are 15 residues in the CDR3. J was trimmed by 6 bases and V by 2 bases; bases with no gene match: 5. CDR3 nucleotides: TGTGCCAGCAGTTTAGGACTAGCGCGGGGCAATGAGCAGTTCTTC. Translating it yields CASSLGLARGNEQFF.

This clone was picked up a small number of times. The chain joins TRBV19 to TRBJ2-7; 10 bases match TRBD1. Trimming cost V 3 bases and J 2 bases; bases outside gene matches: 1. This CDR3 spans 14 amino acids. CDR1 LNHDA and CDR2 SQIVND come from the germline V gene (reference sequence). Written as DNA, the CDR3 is TGTGCCAGTAGTATCGACAGGGGGCCCTACGAGCAGTACTTC. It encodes CASSIDRGPYEQYF.

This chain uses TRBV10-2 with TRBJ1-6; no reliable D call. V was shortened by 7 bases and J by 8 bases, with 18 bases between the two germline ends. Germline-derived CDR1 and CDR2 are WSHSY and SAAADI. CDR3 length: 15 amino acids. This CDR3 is CASTPTGSADSPLHF. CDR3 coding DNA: TGCGCCAGCACCCCGACGGGGTCGGCGGATTCACCCCTCCACTTT.